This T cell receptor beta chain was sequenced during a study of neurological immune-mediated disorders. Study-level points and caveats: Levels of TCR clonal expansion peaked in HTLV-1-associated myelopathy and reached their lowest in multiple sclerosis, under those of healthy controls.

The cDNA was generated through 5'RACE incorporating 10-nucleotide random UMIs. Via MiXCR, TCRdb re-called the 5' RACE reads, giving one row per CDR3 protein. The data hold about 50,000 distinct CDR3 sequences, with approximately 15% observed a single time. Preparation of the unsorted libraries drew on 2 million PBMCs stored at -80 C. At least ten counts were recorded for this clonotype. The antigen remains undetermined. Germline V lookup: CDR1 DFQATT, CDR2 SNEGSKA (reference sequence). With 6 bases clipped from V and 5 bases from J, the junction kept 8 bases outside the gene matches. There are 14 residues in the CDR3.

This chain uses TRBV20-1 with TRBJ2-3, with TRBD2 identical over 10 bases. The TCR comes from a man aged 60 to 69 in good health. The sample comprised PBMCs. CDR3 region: CSAPSGRAGDTQYF. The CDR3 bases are TGCAGTGCACCCAGCGGGAGGGCTGGAGATACGCAGTATTTT.